What follows is one TCR beta chain and its context. Germline-derived CDR1 and CDR2 are SGDLS and YYNGEE. Trimming pared 4 bases from V and 9 bases from J, leaving 20 bases between. The CDR3 has 15 amino acids. The sample belongs to a study of blood T cell repertoires in COVID-19. Whole-study context: From the United States, Italy and Spain came samples of acute and convalescent COVID-19. T cells, B-cell-depleted T cells, or PBMCs provided the cDNA or gDNA that served as material.

Under the authors' procedure: Estimated nucleated cell counts came from reference gene primer amplification. Only in-frame clones appear in the TCRdb table, and some are missing; sequencing was by immunoSEQ multiplex PCR. V and J calls and clone size are given by that table; D and trimming were obtained from the DNA. This sample carries under 300,000 clones, 70% to 90% of them seen once, and the ten largest clones take 2% to 2.5%. The genes are TRBV9 and TRBJ2-1, with a possible D match to TRBD2 (7 bases). The TCR was taken from a man aged 25-45 years who had recovered from COVID-19. Source material: peripheral blood. Written as DNA, the CDR3 is TGTGCCAGCAGCTCCAGTAGGGGGGGGGCCATTGAGCAGTTCTTC. Its translation is CASSSSRGGAIEQFF.